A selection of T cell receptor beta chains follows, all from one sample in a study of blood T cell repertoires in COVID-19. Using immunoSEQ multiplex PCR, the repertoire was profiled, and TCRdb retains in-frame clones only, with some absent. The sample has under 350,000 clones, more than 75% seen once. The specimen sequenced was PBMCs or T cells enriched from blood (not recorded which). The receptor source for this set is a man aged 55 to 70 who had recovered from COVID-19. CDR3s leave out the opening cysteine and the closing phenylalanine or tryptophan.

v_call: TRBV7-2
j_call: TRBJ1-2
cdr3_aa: ASSPGYGYT

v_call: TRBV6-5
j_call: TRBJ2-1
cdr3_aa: ASTERPLGYNEQF

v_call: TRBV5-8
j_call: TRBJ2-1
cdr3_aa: ASSLRQGVNEQF

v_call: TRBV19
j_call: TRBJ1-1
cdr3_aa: ASSLGQGTEAF

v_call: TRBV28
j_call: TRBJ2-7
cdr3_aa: ASGRSYEQY

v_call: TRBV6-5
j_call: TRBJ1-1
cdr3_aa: ASKDRRGTEAF

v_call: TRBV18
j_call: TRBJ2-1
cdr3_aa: ASSPPGKRISYNEQF

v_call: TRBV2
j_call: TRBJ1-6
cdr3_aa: ASSITEKNSPLH

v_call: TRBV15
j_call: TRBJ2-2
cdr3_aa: ATSAPSGSTGELF

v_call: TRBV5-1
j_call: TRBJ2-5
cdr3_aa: ASGFDGTREETQY